Listed here are 26 T cell receptor beta chains from one sample, sequenced in a study of blood T cell repertoires in COVID-19. Profiled with immunoSEQ multiplex PCR; TCRdb holds only in-frame clones, not every one. The table records about 180,000 clones, 86% of them present only once. Source material: PBMCs or T cells enriched from blood (not recorded which). The receptors were gathered from a woman in her thirties who had recovered from COVID-19.

This sequence joins TRBV24-1 and TRBJ2-2; 7 bases fit TRBD1. The V and J ends lost 10 bases and 3 bases, in that order; junction bases with no gene match: 10. Germline values: CDR1 KGHDR, CDR2 SFDVKD. The CDR3 runs to 15 residues. CDR3 nucleotide sequence: TGTGCCACTCGGGGCGGCAGGGGGTACACCGGGGAGCTGTTTTTT. Translated, it gives CATRGGRGYTGELFF.

The rearrangement uses TRBV19 and TRBJ1-1, with 7 nucleotides matching TRBD1. CDR1 LNHDA and CDR2 SQIVND come from the germline V gene (reference sequence). This CDR3 contains 14 residues. V lost 7 bases and J lost 0; bases outside the gene matches: 5. The CDR3 here is CASTPTGMNTEAFF. Here the CDR3 DNA reads TGTGCCAGTACTCCGACAGGGATGAACACTGAAGCTTTCTTT. The full variable domain, its missing parts supplied by reference TRBV19 and TRBJ1-1, is DGGITQSPKYLFRKEGQNVTLSCEQNLNHDAMYWYRQDPGQGLRLIYYSQIVNDFQKGDIAEGYSVSREKKESFPLTVTSAQKNPTAFYLCASTPTGMNTEAFFGQGTRLTVV.

The chain links TRBV18 to TRBJ1-1, with D perhaps TRBD1 (5 bases). The CDR3 is made up of 13 amino acids. Germline V gene lookup returns CDR1 KGHSH and CDR2 LQKENI. V lost 7 bases and J lost 4, with 13 bases in between. The CDR3 reads CASWAGFGTEAFF. As DNA, the CDR3 is TGTGCCAGCTGGGCAGGGTTCGGCACTGAAGCTTTCTTT. Full variable domain (missing parts from reference TRBV18 and TRBJ1-1): NAGVMQNPRHLVRRRGQEARLRCSPMKGHSHVYWYRQLPEEGLKFMVYLQKENIIDESGMPKERFSAEFPKEGPSILRIQQVVRGDSAAYFCASWAGFGTEAFFGQGTRLTVV.

The chain recombines TRBV7-9 with TRBJ1-1; 12 nucleotides match TRBD1. With V trimmed by 6 bases and J by 7 bases, 15 bases remained unmatched. CDR3 size: 17 residues. Per germline, CDR1 SEHNR and CDR2 FQNEAQ (reference sequence). The CDR3 sequence: CASRNPYRDRGPHEAFF. CDR3 coding DNA: TGTGCCAGCAGAAACCCGTACCGGGACAGGGGGCCCCATGAAGCTTTCTTT.

Only one count was recorded for this clone. V usage is TRBV29-1 and J usage is TRBJ1-2, with D uncertain. Germline V gene lookup returns CDR1 SQVTM and CDR2 ANQGSEA. The CDR3 contains 12 residues. The V end was cut by 4 bases, the J end by 3 bases, with 9 bases between. As DNA, the CDR3 is TGCAGCGTTGCTGCCCCGGACTATGGCTACACCTTC. Protein sequence: CSVAAPDYGYTF.

The chain carries TRBV7-2 and TRBJ1-5; D may be TRBD1 (6 bases). Germline-derived CDR1 and CDR2 are SGHTA and FQGNSA. The V and J ends lost 5 bases and 7 bases respectively, with 27 bases between them. The CDR3 consists of 18 residues. The CDR3 nucleotides are TGTGCCAGCAGCCTAACCGACAGGCATCGATTCATTGCGCAGCCCCAGCATTTT. Its translation: CASSLTDRHRFIAQPQHF.

The chain employs TRBV5-4 and TRBJ2-1; the match to TRBD2 covers 8 bases. J gave up 7 bases and V 4 bases, and 10 bases lay outside the gene matches. This CDR3 contains 15 residues. CDR1 SGHNT and CDR2 YYREEE come from the germline V gene (reference sequence). The CDR3 spells CASSLGTSPGNEQFF. In DNA form, the CDR3 reads TGTGCCAGCAGCCTGGGGACTAGTCCGGGGAATGAGCAGTTCTTC. The whole variable domain, filled in from reference TRBV5-4 and TRBJ2-1, reads ETGVTQSPTHLIKTRGQQVTLRCSSQSGHNTVSWYQQALGQGPQFIFQYYREEENGRGNFPPRFSGLQFPNYSSELNVNALELDDSALYLCASSLGTSPGNEQFFGPGTRLTVL.

The chain has TRBV4-2 and TRBJ1-6, with D possibly TRBD1 on 6 matching bases. The germline CDR1 and CDR2 sequences are LGHNA and YNFKEQ. The CDR3 runs to 17 residues. Trimming removed 3 bases from V and 9 bases from J, with 21 bases in between. The CDR3 here is CASSQREDTGLSSPLHF. The CDR3 coding sequence is TGTGCCAGCAGCCAGAGAGAAGATACAGGGCTGTCTTCACCCCTCCACTTT.

The chain has TRBV3-1 (or the pseudogene TRBV3-2) and TRBJ2-7; 11 nucleotides line up with TRBD2. Trimming cost V 4 bases and J 2 bases; bases outside gene matches: 7. The CDR3 sequence is 16 residues long. Germline V gene data show CDR1 as LGHDT and CDR2 as YNNKEL (reference sequence). The CDR3 sequence: CASSPAGTSGAYEQYF. In DNA form, the CDR3 reads TGTGCCAGCAGCCCCGCGGGGACTAGCGGAGCCTACGAGCAGTACTTC.

A remark on this clone: The same CDR3 also results from other DNA sequences found in this sample. The V and J genes are TRBV7-2 and TRBJ2-1; 7 bases map to TRBD2. This CDR3 comprises 15 residues. Germline-derived CDR1 and CDR2 are SGHTA and FQGNSA. Losses at the gene ends were 1 base for V and 2 bases for J; bases not matched to a gene: 2. The CDR3 protein is CASSLGGRAYNEQFF. In DNA form, the CDR3 reads TGTGCCAGCAGCTTAGGTGGGAGGGCCTACAATGAGCAGTTCTTC.

The genes are TRBV28 and TRBJ1-1; a possible D gene is TRBD1 (5 bases). V lost 6 bases and J lost 1, with 15 bases in between. Germline V gene lookup returns CDR1 MDHEN and CDR2 SYDVKM. The CDR3 consists of 15 residues. In DNA form, the CDR3 reads TGTGCCAGCAGCCTATCGGGGGGTGGGAACACTGAAGCTTTCTTT. Its protein is CASSLSGGGNTEAFF.

This chain uses TRBV24-1 with TRBJ1-1, with D hard to call. Trimming pared 5 bases from V and 1 base from J, leaving 7 bases between. Looked up from germline, CDR1 is KGHDR and CDR2 is SFDVKD. The CDR3 covers 13 residues. For the CDR3, the DNA is TGTGCCACCAGTGGAGGGCCGAACACTGAAGCTTTCTTT. Translating it yields CATSGGPNTEAFF.

As to this clone: Other DNA sequences in this sample translate to the same CDR3. The chain carries TRBV6-1 and TRBJ2-1; D remains unclear. Trimming cost V 0 bases and J 3 bases, with 3 bases left between them. CDR1 and CDR2 (germline): MNHNS, SASEGT. The CDR3 is 13 residues long. The CDR3 protein is CASSEAIYNEQFF. The CDR3 DNA reads as TGTGCCAGCAGTGAAGCCATCTACAATGAGCAGTTCTTC.

The chain employs TRBV7-8 and TRBJ2-1; 11 bases agree with TRBD2. Germline V gives CDR1 SGHVS, CDR2 FQNEAQ. V was clipped by 1 base and J by 8 bases; unmatched bases: 4. The CDR3 has 15 amino acids. Here the CDR3 reads CASSLGTSGSYEQFF. The CDR3 DNA is TGTGCCAGCAGCTTAGGCACTAGCGGGAGCTATGAGCAGTTCTTC.

This clone was observed a handful of times. This chain links TRBV24-1 with TRBJ2-2; TRBD1 matches 11 bases. The germline CDR1 and CDR2 sequences are KGHDR and SFDVKD. This CDR3 contains 15 residues. The V segment lost 7 bases and the J segment 5 bases; nucleotides outside the gene matches: 5. As DNA, the CDR3 is TGTGCCACCAGGGGACAGGGGGGAGGAACCGGGGAGCTGTTTTTT. Protein: CATRGQGGGTGELFF.

The J gene is TRBJ2-3, the V gene TRBV19, with a weak D call TRBD2 (6 bases). Germline values: CDR1 LNHDA, CDR2 SQIVND (reference sequence). Trimming stripped 2 bases from V and 4 bases from J, with 10 bases between. The CDR3 runs to 14 residues. CDR3 DNA sequence: TGTGCCAGTAGTATATCGGGGGAGGCAGATACGCAGTATTTT. This translates into CASSISGEADTQYF.

The chain carries TRBV28 and TRBJ2-6, with a tentative D call TRBD2 (5 bases). The CDR3 sequence is 12 residues long. Looked up from germline, CDR1 is MDHEN and CDR2 is SYDVKM. V was clipped by 7 bases and J by 9 bases, with 10 bases between them. CDR3 sequence (DNA): TGTGCCAGCAAGGAGGTCAACAACGTCCTGACTTTC. Encoded protein: CASKEVNNVLTF.

The rearrangement joins TRBV28 to TRBJ2-7; D may be TRBD2 (5 bases). The germline V and J ends were trimmed by 6 bases and 1 base, with 7 bases remaining between them. The CDR3 spans 12 residues. Looked up from germline, CDR1 is MDHEN and CDR2 is SYDVKM. The CDR3 DNA reads as TGTGCCAGCAGGGGAGATTCCTACGAGCAGTACTTC. It specifies CASRGDSYEQYF.

V gene TRBV7-8 combines with J gene TRBJ2-7; 7 nucleotides align to TRBD1. Trimming at V came to 5 bases and at J to 6 bases, leaving 7 bases not matched to a gene. Germline CDR1 and CDR2: SGHVS and FQNEAQ. The CDR3 contains 13 residues. The CDR3 DNA reads as TGTGCCAGCAGCCCAGGACAGGCCTCCGAGCAGTACTTC. The encoded protein is CASSPGQASEQYF.

This chain joins TRBV29-1 and TRBJ2-3; D possibly corresponds to TRBD1 (5 bases). This CDR3 has 14 amino acids. V was shortened by 6 bases and J by 3 bases, with 16 bases between the two germline ends. The germline CDR1 and CDR2 sequences are SQVTM and ANQGSEA. CDR3 sequence: CSVPIGAWTDTQYF. DNA for the CDR3: TGCAGCGTCCCCATAGGGGCCTGGACAGATACGCAGTATTTT.

This clone was detected only a few times. The V gene is TRBV24-1, the J gene TRBJ2-2, with 8 bases aligning to TRBD1. Per the germline V gene, CDR1 is KGHDR and CDR2 is SFDVKD. This CDR3 region has 19 residues. V was pared by 0 bases and J by 4 bases, with 12 bases of the junction left unmatched. In nucleotides, the CDR3 is TGTGCCACCAGTGATTTGACAGGGGGATCTTCTCGTGGCACCGGGGAGCTGTTTTTT. Its protein product is CATSDLTGGSSRGTGELFF.

The chain's CDR3 is CASSLTGDQPQHF. CDR3 DNA: TGTGCCAGCAGTTTGACAGGGGACCAACCCCAGCATTTT. The V call is TRBV12-3 or TRBV12-4, the J call TRBJ1-5, with 8 bases lining up with TRBD1. This CDR3 is built from 13 residues. J lost 10 bases, V lost 3 bases, and 5 bases had no gene match.

The chain uses TRBV28 and TRBJ2-7; 11 nucleotides line up with TRBD2. The CDR3 sequence is 15 residues long. Germline assignment: CDR1 MDHEN and CDR2 SYDVKM. Trimming at V came to 4 bases and at J to 2 bases, leaving 4 bases not matched to a gene. CDR3 bases: TGTGCCAGCAGTTACGGGACTAGCGGACCCTACGAGCAGTACTTC. It codes for CASSYGTSGPYEQYF.

This clone was seen just once. The chain joins TRBV6-1 to TRBJ2-3, with D uncertain. Germline CDR1 and CDR2: MNHNS and SASEGT. The CDR3 totals 12 residues. V was pared by 3 bases and J by 6 bases, with 7 bases between. CDR3 nucleotide sequence: TGTGCCAGCAGTGATCGGGTGGATACGCAGTATTTT. Translated, it gives CASSDRVDTQYF.

The chain recombines TRBV10-3 with TRBJ1-4; 10 bases agree with TRBD1. The CDR3 totals 12 residues. V trimming: 4 bases; J trimming: 12 bases; junction bases outside the gene matches: 2. Looked up from germline, CDR1 is ENHRY and CDR2 is SYGVKD. This CDR3 reads CAISGDRGQLFF. The CDR3 bases are TGTGCCATCAGTGGGGACAGGGGTCAACTGTTTTTT.

The J gene is TRBJ1-5, the V gene TRBV15, with 8 bases fitting TRBD1. The CDR3 extends over 17 amino acids. The J segment lost 2 bases and the V segment lost 0 bases, leaving 6 bases of the junction unmatched. CDR1 and CDR2 from the germline V gene are LNHNV and YYDKDF (reference sequence). The CDR3 protein is CATSRDYGQGGNQPQHF. The CDR3 region has the DNA TGTGCCACCAGCAGAGACTATGGACAGGGTGGCAATCAGCCCCAGCATTTT.